This TCR beta chain stems from a study of blood T cell repertoires in COVID-19. The CDR3 has 18 amino acids. Germline CDR1 is LGHNA and CDR2 is YNFKEQ. Trimming at V came to 0 bases and at J to 0 bases, leaving 5 bases not matched to a gene. Profiling relied on immunoSEQ multiplex PCR, and the TCRdb table lists in-frame clones only, not all of them. Counted here are 150,000 to 200,000 clones, about 87% occurring once; the ten biggest clones make up 3.7%. The source is a man between 18 and 35 years old with active or convalescent COVID-19. Sequencing was performed on peripheral blood. V usage is TRBV4-2 and J usage is TRBJ2-6; 7 bases match TRBD2. The CDR3 region is CASSQDWGGSSGANVLTF. The CDR3 nucleotides are TGTGCCAGCAGCCAAGATTGGGGGGGGAGCTCTGGGGCCAACGTCCTGACTTTC.